This is a list of T cell receptor beta chains from one sample in a study of cytomegalovirus exposure and HLA in healthy donors. Here immunoSEQ multiplex PCR was the method, and the copy in TCRdb shows in-frame clones only, minus some. The repertoire holds about 200,000 clones, roughly 79% seen once, with 1.5% to 2% in the top ten. The sequencing sample was made of PBMCs. Receptor source: a man aged 25 to 40 in good health and CMV-seronegative. Each CDR3 is given with its conserved first and last residue. A D gene is named only where the DNA matches it firmly. Not every row has a clone size; where given, it reads once, few, many or a size class.

TRBJ2-7,TRBV5-1,.,once,CASSYATGRGYEQYF,TGCGCCAGCAGCTACGCCACAGGGAGGGGCTACGAGCAGTACTTC
TRBJ2-1,TRBV9,.,.,CASSVARGYGSNEQFF,TGTGCCAGCAGCGTAGCCCGAGGGTACGGCTCCAATGAGCAGTTCTTC
TRBJ2-3,TRBV7-3,TRBD1,.,CASSGLGTATTGTDTQYF,TGTGCCAGCAGCGGGTTGGGGACAGCCACGACCGGCACAGATACGCAGTATTTT
TRBJ1-5,TRBV6-5,.,.,CASSEWGPNQPQHF,TGTGCCAGCAGCGAATGGGGGCCCAATCAGCCCCAGCATTTT
TRBJ2-3,TRBV5-1,.,.,CASSSRGHGDGTQYF,TGCGCCAGCAGCTCGAGGGGACACGGTGACGGTACGCAGTATTTT
TRBJ1-1,TRBV6-6,.,.,CASSAGPNTEAFF,TGTGCCAGCTCAGCAGGGCCGAACACTGAAGCTTTCTTT
TRBJ2-5,TRBV28,.,.,CASALNYLQETQYF,TGTGCCAGCGCCCTCAACTACCTCCAAGAGACCCAGTACTTC
TRBJ1-6,TRBV25-1,TRBD1,.,CASAASGRGNSPLHF,TGTGCCAGCGCCGCCTCGGGCAGGGGGAATTCACCCCTCCACTTT
TRBJ2-7,TRBV18,.,.,CASSSKHRGSSYEQYF,TGTGCCAGCTCATCAAAACACCGGGGATCGTCCTACGAGCAGTACTTC
TRBJ2-5,TRBV7-6,TRBD2,.,CASNEAGGPKETQYF,TGTGCCAGCAACGAAGCGGGAGGGCCGAAAGAGACCCAGTACTTC
TRBJ1-2,TRBV27,.,.,CASTGGTWEGYTF,TGTGCCAGCACCGGCGGGACCTGGGAGGGCTACACCTTC
TRBJ1-2,TRBV11-2,.,.,CASSLFPARAHGYTF,TGTGCCAGCAGCTTATTTCCGGCCAGGGCTCATGGCTACACCTTC
TRBJ2-1,TRBV27,TRBD2,.,CASNSGLAGGPPPNEQFF,TGTGCCAGCAACTCAGGACTAGCGGGAGGGCCCCCTCCCAATGAGCAGTTCTTC
TRBJ2-7,TRBV9,.,.,CASSVAGLSYEQYF,TGTGCCAGCAGCGTCGCCGGACTCTCTTACGAGCAGTACTTC
TRBJ2-7,TRBV5-5,.,once,CATRRGGPTGAGEQYF,TGTGCCACCCGACGCGGTGGGCCGACAGGAGCAGGCGAGCAGTACTTC
TRBJ1-5,TRBV6-5,TRBD1,.,CASSPRGQGNQPQHF,TGTGCCAGCAGTCCACGGGGACAGGGCAATCAGCCCCAGCATTTT
TRBJ2-2,TRBV18,.,.,CASSPISGAGELFF,TGTGCCAGCTCACCGATTTCAGGGGCCGGGGAGCTGTTTTTT
TRBJ2-7,TRBV11-3,TRBD1,.,CASSQRDSDEQYF,TGTGCCAGCAGCCAACGGGACAGCGACGAGCAGTACTTC
TRBJ2-1,TRBV2,.,.,CASRILLAAEQFF,TGTGCCAGCAGAATTCTTTTAGCGGCTGAGCAGTTCTTC
TRBJ2-3,TRBV9,.,.,CASSVVADLPTDTQYF,TGTGCCAGCAGCGTAGTAGCGGACCTCCCCACAGATACGCAGTATTTT
TRBJ2-1,TRBV7-9,TRBD1,.,CASSPTTGNNEQFF,TGTGCCAGCAGCCCGACGACAGGGAACAATGAGCAGTTCTTC
TRBJ2-6,TRBV2,TRBD1,once,CASSLRGGQGTGANVLTF,TGTGCCAGCAGTCTAAGGGGTGGACAGGGAACCGGGGCCAACGTCCTGACTTTC
TRBJ1-5,TRBV28,TRBD1,.,CADRGTRQPQHF,TGTGCCGACAGGGGAACTAGGCAGCCCCAGCATTTT
TRBJ2-7,TRBV15,.,.,CATGDRSSYEQYF,TGTGCCACCGGTGACAGATCCTCCTACGAGCAGTACTTC
TRBJ2-7,TRBV23-1,TRBD1,.,CARGTGPWPDEQYF,TGCGCCAGAGGGACAGGGCCGTGGCCGGACGAGCAGTACTTC
TRBJ2-5,TRBV5-4,.,.,CASSETGGQETQYF,TGTGCCAGCAGCGAGACAGGCGGGCAAGAGACCCAGTACTTC